The 21 T cell receptor beta chains in this list originate from one sample, sequenced in a study of cytomegalovirus exposure and HLA in healthy donors. PCR used 60 Vbeta primers and 13 Jbeta primers. The repertoire was sequenced with immunoSEQ multiplex PCR; TCRdb's copy has only in-frame clones and lacks some. In the table there are about 130,000 clones, roughly 80% of which are singletons. The sequencing sample was made of PBMCs. These receptor sequences come from a boy under 18 in good health and CMV-seronegative.

The chain uses TRBV4-1 and TRBJ1-1; D ambiguous. Trimming removed 9 bases at V and 0 bases at J, with 11 bases between. Germline V gene sequence: CDR1 MGHRA, CDR2 YSYEKL. The CDR3 sequence is 13 residues long. This chain's CDR3 is CASTTTLNTEAFF. The CDR3 bases are TGCGCCAGTACCACGACATTGAACACTGAAGCTTTCTTT.

This clone was detected only once. The chain employs TRBV25-1 and TRBJ2-4; maybe TRBD1 (5 bases). The V end was cut by 1 base, the J end by 1 base, with 8 bases between. The CDR3 covers 15 residues. Germline V lookup: CDR1 MGHDK, CDR2 SYGVNS. As DNA, the CDR3 is TGTGCCAGCAGTGAATGGGGCGAGGCCAAAAACATTCAGTACTTC. Amino acid sequence: CASSEWGEAKNIQYF. The full variable domain, rest sourced from reference TRBV25-1 and TRBJ2-4, is EADIYQTPRYLVIGTGKKITLECSQTMGHDKMYWYQQDPGMELHLIHYSYGVNSTEKGDLSSESTVSRIRTEHFPLTLESARPSHTSQYLCASSEWGEAKNIQYFGAGTRLSVL.

This clone was seen once. J is TRBJ1-2 and V is TRBV4-3; 8 positions agree with TRBD1. V lost 0 bases to trimming and J lost 4 bases; unmatched junction nucleotides: 4. This CDR3 spans 15 amino acids. The germline V gene encodes CDR1 LGHNA and CDR2 YSLEER. The chain's CDR3 is CASSQDRDRPYGYTF. CDR3 in DNA: TGCGCCAGCAGCCAAGATCGGGACAGGCCCTATGGCTACACCTTC.

The chain recombines TRBV2 with TRBJ2-1; no clear D gene. V was cut by 4 bases and J by 10 bases, with 20 bases left in between. This CDR3 is built from 15 residues. Germline loops: CDR1 SNHLY, CDR2 FYNNEI. CDR3 loop: CASSGSSPGNGEQFF. Written as DNA, the CDR3 is TGTGCCAGCAGTGGGAGCAGCCCCGGCAATGGCGAGCAGTTCTTC.

The V gene is TRBV4-2, the J gene TRBJ2-1; 9 bases are shared with TRBD2. The CDR3 contains 17 residues. V shed 0 bases and J 6 bases; nucleotides not matched to a gene: 9. Per germline, CDR1 LGHNA and CDR2 YNFKEQ. The CDR3 sequence: CASSQEAGGPPLNEQFF. DNA for the CDR3: TGTGCCAGCAGCCAAGAAGCGGGAGGTCCTCCCCTCAATGAGCAGTTCTTC.

The V call is TRBV13, the J call TRBJ1-1; no firm D call. This CDR3 has 12 amino acids. V was shortened by 3 bases and J by 5 bases, with 7 bases between the two germline ends. The germline gives CDR1 PRHDT, CDR2 FYEKMQ (reference sequence). In DNA, the CDR3 is TGTGCCAGCAGCTTTCCGGGAACTGAAGCTTTCTTT. Its translation is CASSFPGTEAFF.

The J gene is TRBJ2-3, the V gene TRBV4-2; weak D call: TRBD2 (5 bases). There are 15 residues in the CDR3. Germline CDR1 and CDR2: LGHNA and YNFKEQ. V was shortened by 1 base and J by 2 bases, with 10 bases between the two germline ends. DNA for the CDR3: TGTGCCAGCAGCCAAGCGTCGGGAAACACAGATACGCAGTATTTT. It codes for CASSQASGNTDTQYF.

The chain is built from TRBV27 and TRBJ2-2; 12 bases match TRBD2. This CDR3 has 13 amino acids. V gave up 8 bases and J gave up 7 bases; unmatched junction bases: 2. Germline V gene lookup returns CDR1 MNHEY and CDR2 SMNVEV (reference sequence). The CDR3, as DNA: TGTGCCAGCGGACTAGCGGGACTCGGGGAGCTGTTTTTT. Amino acids: CASGLAGLGELFF.

This clone was found a few times. The chain couples TRBV6-5 to TRBJ2-1, with unresolved D. V was clipped by 4 bases and J by 2 bases, with 3 bases between them. The CDR3 contains 12 residues. The germline gives CDR1 MNHEY, CDR2 SVGAGI. CDR3 loop: CASSSAYNEQFF. The CDR3 DNA sequence: TGTGCCAGCAGTTCGGCCTACAATGAGCAGTTCTTC.

This rearrangement joins TRBV29-1 to TRBJ2-5, with 7 bases lining up with TRBD1. V shed 6 bases and J 2 bases; nucleotides not matched to a gene: 9. The CDR3 has 14 residues. Germline V CDR1 and CDR2: SQVTM, ANQGSEA. CDR3 nucleotides: TGCAGCGTCTATTTTCCGGGACAGCAAGAGACCCAGTACTTC. Translating gives CSVYFPGQQETQYF.

This clone was seen just once. The gene calls are TRBV4-2 and TRBJ2-1; TRBD2 matches 11 bases. The CDR3 contains 17 residues. In germline, CDR1 is LGHNA, CDR2 YNFKEQ. J gave up 4 bases and V 1 base, and 6 bases lay outside the gene matches. CDR3 DNA sequence: TGTGCCAGCAGCCAAGGGCAGGGACTAGCGGCTTACAATGAGCAGTTCTTC. Translating gives CASSQGQGLAAYNEQFF.

The V gene is TRBV2, the J gene TRBJ2-7, with 7 positions matching TRBD1. V shed 8 bases and J 3 bases; nucleotides not matched to a gene: 4. This CDR3 has 12 residues. Looked up from germline, CDR1 is SNHLY and CDR2 is FYNNEI. CDR3 sequence reads: CASSTGIYEQYF. CDR3 DNA sequence: TGTGCCAGCTCGACAGGGATCTACGAGCAGTACTTC.

The V gene is TRBV5-1, the J gene TRBJ1-5; no firm D call. CDR1 is SGHRS and CDR2 is YFSETQ in the germline V gene. This CDR3 is built from 14 residues. The ends were cut back, 0 bases at V and 0 bases at J, with 4 bases in the middle. The CDR3: CASSLEHSNQPQHF. The CDR3 bases are TGCGCCAGCAGCTTGGAGCATAGCAATCAGCCCCAGCATTTT.

This clone is a singleton in its sample. The V call is TRBV7-2, the J call TRBJ2-5; 9 nucleotides align to TRBD1. Germline V gene sequence: CDR1 SGHTA, CDR2 FQGNSA. The ends lost 5 bases at V and 5 bases at J; junction bases unmatched: 9. CDR3 length equals 15 residues. The CDR3 loop is CASSPAGTGRETQYF. In nucleotides, the CDR3 is TGTGCCAGCAGCCCGGCCGGGACAGGGAGGGAGACCCAGTACTTC.

This chain uses TRBV9 with TRBJ2-5, with D perhaps matching TRBD2 (6 bases). Germline-derived CDR1 and CDR2 are SGDLS and YYNGEE. Trimming took off 0 bases at V and 5 bases at J, with 14 bases between the two ends. This CDR3 region has 15 residues. The CDR3 coding sequence is TGTGCCAGCAGCGTAGCGGAGGGCACGAGGGAGACCCAGTACTTC. It is translated as CASSVAEGTRETQYF.

This clone was seen only once. This chain links TRBV4-2 with TRBJ2-1, with D perhaps TRBD1 (5 bases). The CDR3 runs to 15 residues. Germline CDR1 is LGHNA and CDR2 is YNFKEQ. V lost 0 bases to trimming and J lost 4 bases, with 10 bases between them. In nucleotides, the CDR3 is TGTGCCAGCAGCCAAGAGGGGCCGGGTTACAATGAGCAGTTCTTC. Translating gives CASSQEGPGYNEQFF.

The chain recombines TRBV6-6 with TRBJ2-7; D is possibly TRBD2 (6 bases). Germline CDR1 is MNHNY and CDR2 is SVGAGI (reference sequence). The CDR3 totals 14 residues. Trimming took 7 bases from V and 1 from J, leaving 14 bases between them. CDR3 sequence reads: CASKPGLLSYEQYF. The CDR3 nucleotides are TGTGCCAGCAAACCGGGACTCTTGTCCTACGAGCAGTACTTC.

The chain uses TRBV14 and TRBJ2-7; D is unresolved. CDR1 is SGHDN and CDR2 is FVKESK in the germline V gene. Trimming took off 6 bases at V and 3 bases at J, with 6 bases between the two ends. The CDR3 is 11 amino acids. The CDR3 spells CASSYSYEQYF. CDR3 DNA sequence: TGTGCCAGCAGTTACAGCTACGAGCAGTACTTC. The full variable domain, rest sourced from reference TRBV14 and TRBJ2-7, is EAGVTQFPSHSVIEKGQTVTLRCDPISGHDNLYWYRRVMGKEIKFLLHFVKESKQDESGMPNNRFLAERTGGTYSTLKVQPAELEDSGVYFCASSYSYEQYFGPGTRLTVT.

This chain uses TRBV4-3 with TRBJ2-7; 15 nucleotides match TRBD2. Germline trimming cut 1 base from V and 4 bases from J; bases unmatched to any gene: 5. The CDR3 contains 17 residues. CDR1 and CDR2 from the germline V gene are LGHNA and YSLEER. CDR3 protein: CASSQGTSGRAGYEQYF. The CDR3 DNA reads as TGCGCCAGCAGCCAAGGGACTAGCGGGAGGGCCGGATACGAGCAGTACTTC.

This rearrangement joins TRBV6-1 to TRBJ1-5, with a tentative D call TRBD1 (5 bases). Germline V gene sequence: CDR1 MNHNS, CDR2 SASEGT. The CDR3 spans 13 residues. V lost 0 bases and J lost 10, with 10 bases in between. The CDR3: CASSEAAGDPQHF. CDR3 nucleotide sequence: TGTGCCAGCAGTGAAGCAGCGGGGGACCCCCAGCATTTT.

This chain joins TRBV19 and TRBJ1-6; D ambiguous. This CDR3 contains 15 residues. CDR1 is LNHDA and CDR2 is SQIVND in the germline V gene (reference sequence). Between the trimmed V and J ends, which lost 3 bases and 5 bases, there was a span of 11 bases. DNA for the CDR3: TGTGCCAGTAGTATGAGGACGGGGAATAATTCACCCCTCCACTTT. This translates into CASSMRTGNNSPLHF.